The 6 T cell receptor beta chains in this list originate from one sample, sequenced in a study of beta chain features in type 1 diabetes. Every bit of the isolated RNA underwent reverse transcription, so sequencing read expressed TCRB transcripts. Clones were read by immunoSEQ multiplex PCR, and TCRdb kept only the in-frame ones, dropping some. This sample carries 500,000 to 700,000 clones, 15% of them seen once, and the ten largest clones take around 0.1%. Sequencing was performed on naive CD4+ T cells from blood. All receptors derive from a man aged 18 to 29 in good health.

The chain is built from TRBV18 and TRBJ1-5; TRBD1 matches 7 bases. The V segment lost 6 bases and the J segment 0 bases; nucleotides outside the gene matches: 5. CDR1 is KGHSH, CDR2 LQKENI, per germline. This CDR3 has 15 amino acids. CDR3 nucleotide sequence: TGTGCCAGCTCGAAAGGACAGGATAGCAATCAGCCCCAGCATTTT. Its protein is CASSKGQDSNQPQHF.

This clone was picked up a small number of times. The chain employs TRBV5-4 and TRBJ2-1; D is ambiguous. The CDR3 consists of 13 residues. Looked up from germline, CDR1 is SGHNT and CDR2 is YYREEE (reference sequence). V shed 6 bases and J shed 5 bases, with 12 bases lying between them. CDR3 in amino acids: CASTSAQDNEQFF. Here the CDR3 DNA reads TGTGCCAGCACCTCCGCCCAGGACAATGAGCAGTTCTTC.

The chain is built from TRBV28 and TRBJ2-1, with unresolved D. The CDR3 length is 13 residues. V lost 11 bases and J 9 bases, leaving 20 bases between the germline ends. The germline gives CDR1 MDHEN, CDR2 SYDVKM. The DNA of the CDR3 is TGTGCCTCCCTAGGTAGTCCATCGGGTGAGCAGTTCTTC. As protein: CASLGSPSGEQFF.

The V call is TRBV2, the J call TRBJ1-5; D not certain. The length of the CDR3 is 16 residues. Germline CDR1 SNHLY, CDR2 FYNNEI. Trimming took 0 bases from V and 7 from J, leaving 16 bases between them. CDR3 protein: CASSEAFKRTGQPQHF. As DNA, the CDR3 is TGTGCCAGCAGTGAAGCCTTTAAGAGGACGGGGCAGCCCCAGCATTTT.

This clone was seen only a few times. This rearrangement joins TRBV7-3 to TRBJ2-4; a possible D gene is TRBD2 (5 bases). CDR1 and CDR2 from the germline V gene are SGHTA and FQGTGA. V dropped 4 bases and J dropped 0 bases, with 19 bases sitting between them. CDR3 length: 18 amino acids. The CDR3 coding sequence is TGTGCCAGCAGCTCGAACCCCCCTGGAGGTCTAGCCAAAAACATTCAGTACTTC. Translated: CASSSNPPGGLAKNIQYF.

This sequence joins TRBV6-5 and TRBJ2-1; the match to TRBD1 covers 8 bases. Germline CDR1 is MNHEY and CDR2 is SVGAGI. This CDR3 is built from 15 residues. The V segment lost 7 bases and the J segment 5 bases; nucleotides outside the gene matches: 10. The CDR3 reads CASTVHRDRNNEQFF. CDR3 coding DNA: TGTGCCAGCACCGTCCACCGGGACAGGAACAATGAGCAGTTCTTC.